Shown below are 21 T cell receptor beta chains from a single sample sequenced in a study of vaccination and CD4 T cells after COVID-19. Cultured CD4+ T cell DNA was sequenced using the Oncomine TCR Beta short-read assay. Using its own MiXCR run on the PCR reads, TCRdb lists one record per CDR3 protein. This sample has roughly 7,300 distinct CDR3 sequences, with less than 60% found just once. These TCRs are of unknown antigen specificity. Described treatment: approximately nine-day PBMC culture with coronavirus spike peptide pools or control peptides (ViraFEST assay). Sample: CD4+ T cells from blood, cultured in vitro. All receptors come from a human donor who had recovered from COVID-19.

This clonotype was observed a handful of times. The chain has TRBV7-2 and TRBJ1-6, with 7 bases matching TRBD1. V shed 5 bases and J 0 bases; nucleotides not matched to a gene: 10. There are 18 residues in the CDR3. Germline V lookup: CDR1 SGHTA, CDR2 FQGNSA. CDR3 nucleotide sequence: TGTGCCAGCAGCCTAAGCGTACAGGGGAGCTCCTATAATTCACCCCTCCACTTT. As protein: CASSLSVQGSSYNSPLHF.

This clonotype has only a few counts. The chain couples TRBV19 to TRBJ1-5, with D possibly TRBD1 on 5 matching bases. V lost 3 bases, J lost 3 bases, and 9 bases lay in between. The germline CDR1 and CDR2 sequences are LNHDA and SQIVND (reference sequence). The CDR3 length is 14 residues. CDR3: CASSMDNPNQPQHF. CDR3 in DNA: TGTGCCAGTAGTATGGACAATCCCAATCAGCCCCAGCATTTT.

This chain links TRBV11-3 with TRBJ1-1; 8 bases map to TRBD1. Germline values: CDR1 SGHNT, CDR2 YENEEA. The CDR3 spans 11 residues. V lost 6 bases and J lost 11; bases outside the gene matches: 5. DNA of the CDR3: TGTGCCAGCAGAGACAGGGGAGGTGCTTTCTTT. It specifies CASRDRGGAFF. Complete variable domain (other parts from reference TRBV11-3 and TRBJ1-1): EAGVVQSPRYKIIEKKQPVAFWCNPISGHNTLYWYLQNLGQGPELLIRYENEEAVDDSQLPKDRFSAERLKGVDSTLKIQPAELGDSAVYLCASRDRGGAFFGQGTRLTVV.

The CDR3 DNA reads TGTGCCAGCAGCTTGATACCAGATAGCAATCAGCCCCAGCATTTT. Its protein product is CASSLIPDSNQPQHF. V gene TRBV5-8 combines with J gene TRBJ1-5, with no clear D. Germline CDR1 and CDR2: SGHTS and YDEGEE. V was pared by 1 base and J by 0 bases, with 8 bases between. This CDR3 has 15 residues.

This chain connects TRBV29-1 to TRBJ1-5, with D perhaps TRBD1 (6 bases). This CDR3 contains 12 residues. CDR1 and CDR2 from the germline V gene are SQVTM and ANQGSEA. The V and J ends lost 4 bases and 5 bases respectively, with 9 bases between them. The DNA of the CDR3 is TGCAGCGTTGGGGGGCACGATCAGCCCCAGCATTTT. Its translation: CSVGGHDQPQHF.

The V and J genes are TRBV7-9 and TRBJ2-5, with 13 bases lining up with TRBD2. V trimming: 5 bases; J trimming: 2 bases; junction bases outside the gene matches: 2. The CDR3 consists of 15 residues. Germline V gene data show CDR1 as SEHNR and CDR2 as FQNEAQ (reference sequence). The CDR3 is CASSLLAGGQETQYF. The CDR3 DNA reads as TGTGCCAGCAGCCTACTAGCGGGGGGGCAAGAGACCCAGTACTTC.

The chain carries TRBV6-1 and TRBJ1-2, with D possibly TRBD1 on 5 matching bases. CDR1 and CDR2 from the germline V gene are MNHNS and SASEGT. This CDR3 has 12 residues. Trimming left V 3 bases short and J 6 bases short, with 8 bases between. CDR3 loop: CASSEAGHGYTF. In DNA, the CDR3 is TGTGCCAGCAGTGAGGCGGGGCATGGCTACACCTTC.

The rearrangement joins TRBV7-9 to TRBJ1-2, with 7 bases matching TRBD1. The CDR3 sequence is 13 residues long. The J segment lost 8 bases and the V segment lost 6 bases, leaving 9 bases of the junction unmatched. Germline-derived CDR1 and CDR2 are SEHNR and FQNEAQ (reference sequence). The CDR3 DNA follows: TGTGCCAGCAGTTCTCCAGGGGGGTTCGGCTACACCTTC. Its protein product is CASSSPGGFGYTF.

The CDR3 DNA sequence: TGTGCCAGCTCACCGGGACAGGGCGAGACCCAGTACTTC. This codes for CASSPGQGETQYF. The genes are TRBV18 and TRBJ2-5; 9 bases agree with TRBD1. From germline, CDR1 is KGHSH and CDR2 LQKENI. This CDR3 is 13 amino acids long. Trimming at V came to 3 bases and at J to 5 bases, leaving 1 base not matched to a gene. Based on the CDR3 plus reference TRBV18 and TRBJ2-5, the full variable domain is NAGVMQNPRHLVRRRGQEARLRCSPMKGHSHVYWYRQLPEEGLKFMVYLQKENIIDESGMPKERFSAEFPKEGPSILRIQQVVRGDSAAYFCASSPGQGETQYFGPGTRLLVL.

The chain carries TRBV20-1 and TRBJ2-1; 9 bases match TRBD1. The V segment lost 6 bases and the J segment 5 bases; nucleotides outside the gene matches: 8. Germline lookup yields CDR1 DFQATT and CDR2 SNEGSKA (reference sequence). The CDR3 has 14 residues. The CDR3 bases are TGCAGTGCGCCCGGACAGGGGTTCCACAATGAGCAGTTCTTC. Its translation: CSAPGQGFHNEQFF.

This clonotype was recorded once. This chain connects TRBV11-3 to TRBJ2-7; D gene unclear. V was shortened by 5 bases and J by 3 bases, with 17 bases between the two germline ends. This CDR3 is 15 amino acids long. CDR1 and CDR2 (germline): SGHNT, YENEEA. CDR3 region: CASSPPLASVYEQYF. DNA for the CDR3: TGTGCCAGCAGCCCCCCCTTGGCCAGCGTCTACGAGCAGTACTTC.

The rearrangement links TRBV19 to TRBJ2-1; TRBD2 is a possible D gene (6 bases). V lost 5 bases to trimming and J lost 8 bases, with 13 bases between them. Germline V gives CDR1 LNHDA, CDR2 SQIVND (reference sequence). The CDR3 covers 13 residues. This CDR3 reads CASSSQGGYEQFF. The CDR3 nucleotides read TGTGCCAGTAGTTCCCAGGGAGGCTATGAGCAGTTCTTC.

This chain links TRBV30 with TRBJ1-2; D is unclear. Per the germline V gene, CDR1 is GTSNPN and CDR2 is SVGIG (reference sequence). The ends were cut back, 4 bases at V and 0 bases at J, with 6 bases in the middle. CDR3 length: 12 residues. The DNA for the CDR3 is TGTGCCTGGACCGTAGCTAACTATGGCTACACCTTC. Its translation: CAWTVANYGYTF.

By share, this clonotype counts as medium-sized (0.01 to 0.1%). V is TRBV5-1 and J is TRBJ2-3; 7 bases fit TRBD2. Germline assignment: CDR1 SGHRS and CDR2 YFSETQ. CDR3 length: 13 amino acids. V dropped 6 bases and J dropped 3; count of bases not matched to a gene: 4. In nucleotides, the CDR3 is TGCGCCAGCAAGAGGGGAGGGACAGATACGCAGTATTTT. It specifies CASKRGGTDTQYF.

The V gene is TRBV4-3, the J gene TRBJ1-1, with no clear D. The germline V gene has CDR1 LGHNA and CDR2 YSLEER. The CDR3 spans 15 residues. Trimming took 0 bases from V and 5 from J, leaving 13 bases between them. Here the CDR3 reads CASSQDHGSGTEAFF. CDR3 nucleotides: TGCGCCAGCAGCCAAGATCACGGGTCGGGGACTGAAGCTTTCTTT.

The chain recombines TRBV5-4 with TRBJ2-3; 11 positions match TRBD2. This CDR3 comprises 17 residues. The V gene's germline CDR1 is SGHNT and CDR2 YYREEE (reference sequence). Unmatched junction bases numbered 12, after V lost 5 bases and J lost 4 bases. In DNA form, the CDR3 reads TGTGCCAGCAGTCATCCCCCGGGACTAGCGGACGCAGATACGCAGTATTTT. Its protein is CASSHPPGLADADTQYF. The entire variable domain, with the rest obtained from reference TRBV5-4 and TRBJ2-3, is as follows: ETGVTQSPTHLIKTRGQQVTLRCSSQSGHNTVSWYQQALGQGPQFIFQYYREEENGRGNFPPRFSGLQFPNYSSELNVNALELDDSALYLCASSHPPGLADADTQYFGPGTRLTVL.

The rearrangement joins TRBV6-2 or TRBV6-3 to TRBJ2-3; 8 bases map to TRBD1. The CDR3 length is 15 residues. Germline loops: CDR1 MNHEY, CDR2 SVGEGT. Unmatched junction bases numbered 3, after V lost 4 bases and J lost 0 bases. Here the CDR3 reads CASSSGTGSTDTQYF. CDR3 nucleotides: TGTGCCAGCAGTTCGGGGACAGGAAGCACAGATACGCAGTATTTT.

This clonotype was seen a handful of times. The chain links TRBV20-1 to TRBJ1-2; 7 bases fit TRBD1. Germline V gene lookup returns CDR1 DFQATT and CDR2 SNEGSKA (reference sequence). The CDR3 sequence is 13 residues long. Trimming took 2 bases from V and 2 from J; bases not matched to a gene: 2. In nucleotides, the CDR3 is TGCAGTGCTAGACAGGGGGAAAACTATGGCTACACCTTC. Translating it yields CSARQGENYGYTF.

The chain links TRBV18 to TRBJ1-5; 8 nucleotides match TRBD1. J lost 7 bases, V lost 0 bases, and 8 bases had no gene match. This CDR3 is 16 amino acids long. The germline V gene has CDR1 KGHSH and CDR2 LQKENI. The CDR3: CASSPPGQGARQPQHF. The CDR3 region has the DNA TGTGCCAGCTCACCACCGGGCCAGGGGGCCAGGCAGCCCCAGCATTTT. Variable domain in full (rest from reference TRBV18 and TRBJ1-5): NAGVMQNPRHLVRRRGQEARLRCSPMKGHSHVYWYRQLPEEGLKFMVYLQKENIIDESGMPKERFSAEFPKEGPSILRIQQVVRGDSAAYFCASSPPGQGARQPQHFGDGTRLSIL.

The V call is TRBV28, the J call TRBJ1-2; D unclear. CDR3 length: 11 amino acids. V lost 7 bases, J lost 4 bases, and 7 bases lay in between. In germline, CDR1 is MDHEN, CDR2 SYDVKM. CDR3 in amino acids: CASTGGYGYTF. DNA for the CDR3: TGTGCCAGCACAGGCGGCTATGGCTACACCTTC.

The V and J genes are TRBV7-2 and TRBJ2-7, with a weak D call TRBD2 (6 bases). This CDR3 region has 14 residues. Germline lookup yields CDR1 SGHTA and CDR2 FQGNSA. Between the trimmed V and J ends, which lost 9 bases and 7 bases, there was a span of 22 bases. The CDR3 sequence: CASRREARVGEQYF. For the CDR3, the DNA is TGTGCCAGTAGAAGGGAGGCGCGGGTAGGGGAGCAGTACTTC.